These T cell receptor beta chains were read from a single sample in a study of blood T cell repertoires in COVID-19. TCRdb keeps only in-frame clones here, not all; method: immunoSEQ multiplex PCR. The data contain fewer than 300,000 clones, about four fifths of them singletons. The material sequenced was peripheral blood. These TCRs come from a woman aged 55-69 years with active or convalescent COVID-19. The CDR3 runs from the conserved cysteine through the conserved F or W.

J: TRBJ1-1; length: 15; V: TRBV27; CDR3: CASSLGGVPNTEAFF
J: TRBJ1-5; length: 14; V: TRBV6-5; CDR3: CASRDRVSNQPQHF
J: TRBJ2-7; length: 17; V: TRBV4-1; CDR3: CASSHAMARGLPYEQYF
J: TRBJ2-1; length: 17; V: TRBV4-2; CDR3: CASSQFEGLAGDNEQFF
J: TRBJ1-3; length: 16; V: TRBV7-2; CDR3: CASTQQGSSSGNTIYF
J: TRBJ1-2; length: 13; V: TRBV30; CDR3: CASSLGGDYGYTF
J: TRBJ2-7; length: 12; V: TRBV6-6; CDR3: CASSGFSYEQYF
J: TRBJ1-1; length: 13; V: TRBV9; CDR3: CASSLGQNTEAFF
J: TRBJ2-3; length: 15; V: TRBV11-2; CDR3: CASSLEGGSTDTQYF
J: TRBJ1-1; length: 14; V: TRBV3-1/TRBV3-2; CDR3: CASSPSDRGFEAFF
J: TRBJ2-5; length: 15; V: TRBV6-6; CDR3: CASSALAGGQETQYF
J: TRBJ1-2; length: 17; V: TRBV27; CDR3: CASSLGSGFYDAYGYTF
J: TRBJ1-1; length: 12; V: TRBV12-5; CDR3: CASGFGAPEAFF
J: TRBJ1-1; length: 14; V: TRBV5-4; CDR3: CASSEGDREQEAFF
J: TRBJ2-7; length: 15; V: TRBV6-5; CDR3: CASSYKGANSYEQYF
J: TRBJ1-3; length: 16; V: TRBV5-3; CDR3: CARSLETTGSGNTIYF
J: TRBJ1-1; length: 16; V: TRBV25-1; CDR3: CASPDRGIRSDTEAFF
J: TRBJ1-4; length: 12; V: TRBV6-6; CDR3: CASSPGQEKLFF
J: TRBJ2-3; length: 16; V: TRBV7-9; CDR3: CASSSDLSGDPDTQYF
J: TRBJ1-6; length: 16; V: TRBV7-2; CDR3: CASSLGLGDYNSPLHF
J: TRBJ2-5; length: 17; V: TRBV5-5; CDR3: CASSLEWGRAIQETQYF
J: TRBJ2-1; length: 17; V: TRBV19; CDR3: CASSPRVLAGGDNEQFF
J: TRBJ2-3; length: 12; V: TRBV3-1/TRBV3-2; CDR3: CASSQMRDTQYF
J: TRBJ1-5; length: 16; V: TRBV19; CDR3: CASTTGRQGGNQPQHF
J: TRBJ2-1; length: 12; V: TRBV27; CDR3: CATGTGPEEQFF
J: TRBJ1-2; length: 14; V: TRBV10-3; CDR3: CAISEVGGTAGYTF
J: TRBJ2-3; length: 17; V: TRBV5-4; CDR3: CASSLDPSGGFTDTQYF
J: TRBJ1-1; length: 14; V: TRBV19; CDR3: CASRMDRGWTEAFF
J: TRBJ2-5; length: 17; V: TRBV5-1; CDR3: CASSHRTSGDTQETQYF
J: TRBJ2-2; length: 18; V: TRBV12-5; CDR3: CASGLRLAGVSNTGELFF
J: TRBJ2-3; length: 15; V: TRBV3-1/TRBV3-2; CDR3: CASSRGAGSTDTQYF
J: TRBJ2-5; length: 16; V: TRBV4-2; CDR3: CASSRDWRGSQETQYF
J: TRBJ2-4; length: 16; V: TRBV5-4; CDR3: CASSIPELGRGNIQYF
J: TRBJ1-1; length: 12; V: TRBV13; CDR3: CASSPLPTEAFF
J: TRBJ1-4; length: 14; V: TRBV5-6; CDR3: CASSLRTNNEKLFF
J: TRBJ2-1; length: 16; V: TRBV6-1; CDR3: CASSEELAGAYNEQFF
J: TRBJ2-7; length: 17; V: TRBV9; CDR3: CASSSSKNRVSSYEQYF
J: TRBJ2-3; length: 14; V: TRBV30; CDR3: CAWGSGGGTDTQYF
J: TRBJ1-2; length: 13; V: TRBV27; CDR3: CASTVGQGYGYTF
J: TRBJ2-1; length: 13; V: TRBV9; CDR3: CASSVASSNEQFF
J: TRBJ2-6; length: 14; V: TRBV15; CDR3: CATRRGSGANVLTF
J: TRBJ2-5; length: 14; V: TRBV19; CDR3: CASSGGQGQETQYF
J: TRBJ2-1; length: 17; V: TRBV11-3; CDR3: CASSLDAGEGSYNEQFF
J: TRBJ2-7; length: 13; V: TRBV19; CDR3: CATTQGALDEQYF
J: TRBJ2-1; length: 15; V: TRBV6-5; CDR3: CASSLLAGGYNEQFF
J: TRBJ1-1; length: 15; V: TRBV28; CDR3: CASSPQRQGSTEAFF
J: TRBJ2-7; length: 15; V: TRBV6-2/TRBV6-3; CDR3: CASSTNLAESYEQYF